The 21 T cell receptor beta chains reported below all come from one sample, sequenced in a study of CD8+ T cells in alopecia areata. Following RNA extraction, reverse transcription yielded cDNA that acted as the sequencing template. This table comes from immunoSEQ multiplex PCR, and its TCRdb copy is limited to in-frame clones, with some not included. The sample gives about 180,000 clones, 59% of which show up once; roughly 15% is in the top ten. Sequences were derived from CD4+ T cells sorted from blood, sampled at week 0. Every receptor here comes from a human donor with alopecia areata.

The rearrangement links TRBV7-9 to TRBJ1-2; possibly TRBD1 for D (5 bases). The V end was cut by 5 bases, the J end by 2 bases, with 12 bases between. The CDR3 consists of 14 residues. CDR1 and CDR2 from the germline V gene are SEHNR and FQNEAQ (reference sequence). The CDR3 reads CASSPRQRNYGYTF. The CDR3 nucleotides are TGTGCCAGCAGCCCACGACAGAGAAACTATGGCTACACCTTC.

This chain connects TRBV2 to TRBJ2-5; no reliable D call. V was pared by 6 bases and J by 0 bases, with 5 bases between. Germline-derived CDR1 and CDR2 are SNHLY and FYNNEI. This CDR3 contains 12 residues. The CDR3 loop is CASRRYQETQYF. The CDR3 nucleotides are TGTGCCAGCAGGAGGTACCAAGAGACCCAGTACTTC.

The rearrangement joins TRBV30 to TRBJ2-3, with D perhaps TRBD2 (5 bases). Per the germline V gene, CDR1 is GTSNPN and CDR2 is SVGIG (reference sequence). With 4 bases removed from V and 0 bases from J, the gap between germline ends came to 14 bases. The CDR3 covers 15 residues. DNA of the CDR3: TGTGCCTGGAAGTTAGCGCGGTATAGCACAGATACGCAGTATTTT. This codes for CAWKLARYSTDTQYF.

The chain uses TRBV11-1 and TRBJ2-3, with D unclear. The CDR3 covers 12 residues. V lost 6 bases and J lost 5, with 9 bases in between. Germline loops: CDR1 SGHAT, CDR2 FQDESV (reference sequence). CDR3 amino acids: CASRSGGDTQYF. The CDR3 bases are TGTGCCAGCAGGTCGGGTGGAGATACGCAGTATTTT.

The chain links TRBV29-1 to TRBJ1-1, with a tentative D call TRBD1 (5 bases). Germline loops: CDR1 SQVTM, CDR2 ANQGSEA. The CDR3 runs to 13 residues. V lost 4 bases and J lost 3, with 12 bases in between. CDR3 DNA sequence: TGCAGCGTTGGGGGCTTTAGGGACACTGAAGCTTTCTTT. Its translation: CSVGGFRDTEAFF.

For this clone: This sample also contains other DNA sequences that code for the same CDR3. The chain links TRBV5-1 to TRBJ2-5; no clear D. CDR3 length equals 13 residues. Trimming left V 0 bases short and J 2 bases short, with 5 bases between. Looked up from germline, CDR1 is SGHRS and CDR2 is YFSETQ. This chain's CDR3 is CASSLGQQETQYF. The CDR3 DNA is TGCGCCAGCAGCTTGGGGCAGCAAGAGACCCAGTACTTC.

Of note for this clone: Other DNA sequences in the sample encode the same CDR3. This sequence joins TRBV2 and TRBJ1-5; TRBD1 agrees at 9 bases. V dropped 8 bases and J dropped 2; count of bases not matched to a gene: 1. The CDR3 consists of 13 residues. Per the germline V gene, CDR1 is SNHLY and CDR2 is FYNNEI. CDR3 sequence (DNA): TGTGCCAGCCGGGACAGGGGCAATCAGCCCCAGCATTTT. Translated, it gives CASRDRGNQPQHF.

The chain carries TRBV15 and TRBJ2-1; D gene uncertain. In germline, CDR1 is LNHNV, CDR2 YYDKDF (reference sequence). The CDR3 length is 15 residues. V lost 0 bases and J 4 bases, leaving 10 bases between the germline ends. The CDR3 bases are TGTGCCACCAGCAGAGATCAGGTTTCGTACAATGAGCAGTTCTTC. Amino acid sequence: CATSRDQVSYNEQFF.

The rearrangement uses TRBV29-1 and TRBJ2-2; a possible D gene is TRBD1 (6 bases). The CDR3 contains 13 residues. Looked up from germline, CDR1 is SQVTM and CDR2 is ANQGSEA. The V end lost 6 bases, the J end lost 0 bases, and 8 bases lay between the germline ends. DNA of the CDR3: TGCAGCGTGACAGGAACGAACACCGGGGAGCTGTTTTTT. Translated: CSVTGTNTGELFF.

This clone has more than one count but fewer than ten. V gene TRBV7-2 combines with J gene TRBJ2-3, with unresolved D. CDR1 SGHTA and CDR2 FQGNSA come from the germline V gene. The CDR3 consists of 13 residues. Trimming left V 1 base short and J 6 bases short, with 8 bases between. CDR3 bases: TGTGCCAGCAGCTTAGTACGGGTGGATACGCAGTATTTT. Protein sequence: CASSLVRVDTQYF.

The rearrangement links TRBV30 to TRBJ1-2; 9 nucleotides align to TRBD1. Germline assignment: CDR1 GTSNPN and CDR2 SVGIG (reference sequence). The CDR3 length is 13 residues. Trimming at V came to 2 bases and at J to 4 bases, leaving 2 bases not matched to a gene. As DNA, the CDR3 is TGTGCCTGGAGTCTACAGGGGGCCTATGGCTACACCTTC. It codes for CAWSLQGAYGYTF.

This clone was found a few times. This chain uses TRBV29-1 with TRBJ2-7; 7 bases fit TRBD2. The length of the CDR3 is 13 residues. CDR1 is SQVTM, CDR2 ANQGSEA, per germline. The V gene end was trimmed by 2 bases and the J gene end by 5 bases; junction bases not matched to a gene: 6. This CDR3 is CSVESGVEDEQYF. As DNA, the CDR3 is TGCAGCGTTGAAAGCGGGGTAGAAGACGAGCAGTACTTC.

The chain has TRBV2 and TRBJ2-1, with D perhaps TRBD2 (8 bases). V lost 1 base to trimming and J lost 15 bases, with 16 bases between them. The CDR3 length is 13 residues. The V gene's germline CDR1 is SNHLY and CDR2 FYNNEI. The CDR3 loop reads CASSEVRGAGGFF. CDR3 in DNA: TGTGCCAGCAGTGAAGTGCGGGGGGCAGGGGGGTTCTTC.

The chain employs TRBV7-9 and TRBJ2-1; 8 positions agree with TRBD2. Looked up from germline, CDR1 is SEHNR and CDR2 is FQNEAQ (reference sequence). V gave up 3 bases and J gave up 8 bases; unmatched junction bases: 12. The CDR3 runs to 16 residues. CDR3 nucleotide sequence: TGTGCCAGCAGCTTCTCCGTCTACGGGGGGGCCCATGAGCAGTTCTTC. Protein product: CASSFSVYGGAHEQFF.

CDR3 sequence reads: CASKGDSMNTEAFF. The CDR3 region has the DNA TGTGCCAGCAAGGGAGACAGCATGAACACTGAAGCTTTCTTT. This rearrangement joins TRBV2 to TRBJ1-1, with D perhaps TRBD1 (5 bases). CDR1 and CDR2 (germline): SNHLY, FYNNEI. The ends were cut back, 7 bases at V and 0 bases at J, with 12 bases in the middle. The CDR3 has 14 residues.

This clone came up once. V and J are TRBV7-6 and TRBJ1-1; D possibly corresponds to TRBD1 (5 bases). The CDR3 covers 15 residues. V lost 0 bases and J lost 4, with 12 bases in between. Germline V gene data show CDR1 as SGHVS and CDR2 as FNYEAQ. Here the CDR3 DNA reads TGTGCCAGCAGCTTAGCGGGGCGGAGGGCCACTGAAGCTTTCTTT. Protein product: CASSLAGRRATEAFF.

This rearrangement joins TRBV6-1 to TRBJ1-1; D ambiguous. CDR1 and CDR2 (germline): MNHNS, SASEGT. There are 13 residues in the CDR3. Deletions cut 6 bases from V and 1 base from J, with 9 bases between. In DNA, the CDR3 is TGTGCCAGCAGGATGACAACGAACACTGAAGCTTTCTTT. It is translated as CASRMTTNTEAFF.

The genes are TRBV7-9 and TRBJ2-3; D unresolved. Trimming stripped 0 bases from V and 4 bases from J, with 5 bases between. Germline V lookup: CDR1 SEHNR, CDR2 FQNEAQ (reference sequence). The CDR3 runs to 13 residues. This chain's CDR3 is CASSLAGSDTQYF. The DNA of the CDR3 is TGTGCCAGCAGCTTAGCGGGGTCAGATACGCAGTATTTT.

The V and J genes are TRBV15 and TRBJ2-1; a possible D gene is TRBD2 (7 bases). The ends were cut back, 7 bases at V and 6 bases at J, with 16 bases in the middle. The germline gives CDR1 LNHNV, CDR2 YYDKDF (reference sequence). CDR3 size: 14 residues. The CDR3 protein is CATTGGAHGNEQFF. The CDR3 nucleotides read TGTGCCACCACTGGGGGGGCCCATGGCAATGAGCAGTTCTTC.

The rearrangement uses TRBV10-3 and TRBJ1-2; D may be TRBD1 (5 bases). The CDR3 length is 15 residues. Trimming shortened V by 4 bases and J by 3 bases, and 15 bases separated the two germline ends. In germline, CDR1 is ENHRY, CDR2 SYGVKD. The CDR3 bases are TGTGCCATCAGTGCGAGGTCCGTCAGGGACTATGGCTACACCTTC. This codes for CAISARSVRDYGYTF.

The V and J genes are TRBV30 and TRBJ2-7; D perhaps matches TRBD1 (5 bases). The CDR3 extends over 15 amino acids. V lost 4 bases to trimming and J lost 5 bases, with 21 bases between them. Germline CDR1 and CDR2: GTSNPN and SVGIG (reference sequence). DNA of the CDR3: TGTGCCTGGACTCTGAAAGGGGTCGGGCGGAACGAGCAGTACTTC. Amino acid sequence: CAWTLKGVGRNEQYF. The full variable domain, rest sourced from reference TRBV30 and TRBJ2-7, is SQTIHQWPATLVQPVGSPLSLECTVEGTSNPNLYWYRQAAGRGLQLLFYSVGIGQISSEVPQNLSASRPQDRQFILSSKKLLLSDSGFYLCAWTLKGVGRNEQYFGPGTRLTVT.